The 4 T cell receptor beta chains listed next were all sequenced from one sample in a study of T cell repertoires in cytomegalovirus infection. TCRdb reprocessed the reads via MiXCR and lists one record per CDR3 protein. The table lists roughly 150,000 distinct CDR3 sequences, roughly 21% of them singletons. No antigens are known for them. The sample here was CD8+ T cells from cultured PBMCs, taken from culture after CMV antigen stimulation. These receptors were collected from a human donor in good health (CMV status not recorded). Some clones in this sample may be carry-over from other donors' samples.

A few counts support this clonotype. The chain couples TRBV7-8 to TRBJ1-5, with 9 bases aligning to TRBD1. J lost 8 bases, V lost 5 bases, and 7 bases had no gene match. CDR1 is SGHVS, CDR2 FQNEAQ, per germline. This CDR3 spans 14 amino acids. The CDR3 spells CASSPTGGFEPQHF. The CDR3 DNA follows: TGTGCCAGCAGCCCGACAGGGGGTTTTGAGCCCCAGCATTTT.

CDR3 in amino acids: CASSPTGLYSNQPQHF. CDR3 sequence (DNA): TGTGCCAGCAGCCCGACAGGGCTCTATAGCAATCAGCCCCAGCATTTT. This rearrangement joins TRBV7-8 to TRBJ1-5; 7 nucleotides line up with TRBD1. V lost 5 bases to trimming and J lost 0 bases; unmatched junction nucleotides: 7. Germline-derived CDR1 and CDR2 are SGHVS and FQNEAQ. The CDR3 consists of 16 residues.

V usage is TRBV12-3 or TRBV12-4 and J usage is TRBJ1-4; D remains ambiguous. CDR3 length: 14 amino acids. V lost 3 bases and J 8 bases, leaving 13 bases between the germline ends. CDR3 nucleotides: TGTGCCAGCAGTTTGGCAGGATCCCTGGAAAAACTGTTTTTT. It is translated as CASSLAGSLEKLFF.

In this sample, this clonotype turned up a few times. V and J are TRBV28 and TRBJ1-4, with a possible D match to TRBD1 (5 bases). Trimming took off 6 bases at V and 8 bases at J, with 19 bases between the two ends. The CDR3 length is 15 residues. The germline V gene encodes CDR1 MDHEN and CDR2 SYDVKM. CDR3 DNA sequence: TGTGCCAGCAGCCTTAAGGCCCCTCGACAGGAAAAACTGTTTTTT. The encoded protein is CASSLKAPRQEKLFF.